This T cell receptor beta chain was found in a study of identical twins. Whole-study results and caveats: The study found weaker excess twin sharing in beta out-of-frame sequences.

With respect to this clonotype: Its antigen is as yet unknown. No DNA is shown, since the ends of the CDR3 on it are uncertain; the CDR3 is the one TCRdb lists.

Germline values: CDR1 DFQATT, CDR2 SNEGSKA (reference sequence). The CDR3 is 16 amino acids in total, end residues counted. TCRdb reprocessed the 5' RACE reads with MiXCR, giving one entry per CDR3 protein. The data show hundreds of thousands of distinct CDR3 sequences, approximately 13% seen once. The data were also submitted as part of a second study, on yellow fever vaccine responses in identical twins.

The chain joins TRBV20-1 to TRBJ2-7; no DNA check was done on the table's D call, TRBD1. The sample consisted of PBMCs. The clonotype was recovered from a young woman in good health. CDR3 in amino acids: CCAWGLATELGYEQYF.